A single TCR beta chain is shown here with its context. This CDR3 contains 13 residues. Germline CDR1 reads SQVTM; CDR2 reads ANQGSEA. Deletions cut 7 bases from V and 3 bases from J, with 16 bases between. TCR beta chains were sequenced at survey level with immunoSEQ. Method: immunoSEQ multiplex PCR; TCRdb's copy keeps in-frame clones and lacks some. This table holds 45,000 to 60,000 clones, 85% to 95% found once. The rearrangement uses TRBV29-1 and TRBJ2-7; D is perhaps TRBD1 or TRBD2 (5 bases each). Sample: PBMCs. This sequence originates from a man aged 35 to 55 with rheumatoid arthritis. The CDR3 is CSAAEGPIYEQYF. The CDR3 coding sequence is TGCAGCGCTGCCGAGGGGCCGATCTACGAGCAGTACTTC.